A single sample gave rise to the 12 T cell receptor beta chains below, sequenced in a study of early T cells in non-severe SARS-CoV-2 infection. Each CDR3 protein gets one entry after TCRdb re-called the 5' RACE reads with MiXCR. The sample records about 27,000 distinct CDR3 sequences, about 4% being singletons. What was sequenced was whole blood. These receptor sequences come from an adult who was a healthcare worker with PCR-confirmed SARS-CoV-2 infection or an uninfected control (not recorded which).

This clonotype occurred many times. The CDR3 region has the DNA TGTGCCAGCAGAGCCGCGACAGGGATCCTCTACAATGAGCAGTTCTTC. Encoded protein: CASRAATGILYNEQFF. The chain joins TRBV6-6 to TRBJ2-1; TRBD1 aligns across 7 bases. This CDR3 comprises 16 residues. From germline, CDR1 is MNHNY and CDR2 SVGAGI (reference sequence). V shed 6 bases and J 3 bases; nucleotides not matched to a gene: 11.

Ten or more counts support this clonotype. This chain uses TRBV18 with TRBJ2-6, with D perhaps matching TRBD2 (5 bases). This CDR3 is built from 16 residues. Germline values: CDR1 KGHSH, CDR2 LQKENI. Trimming took 3 bases from V and 4 from J, leaving 13 bases between them. The CDR3 here is CASSPPGVWGANVLTF. DNA for the CDR3: TGTGCCAGCTCACCCCCCGGGGTCTGGGGGGCCAACGTCCTGACTTTC.

In its sample, this clonotype was seen many times. J is TRBJ2-7 and V is TRBV28; perhaps TRBD1 as D (5 bases). This CDR3 contains 14 residues. Germline V gene lookup returns CDR1 MDHEN and CDR2 SYDVKM. V was trimmed by 5 bases and J by 5 bases, leaving 16 bases between them. The CDR3 spells CASSQAAGNHEQYF. In DNA form, the CDR3 reads TGTGCCAGCAGTCAGGCGGCAGGGAACCACGAGCAGTACTTC.

A few counts support this clonotype. The chain joins TRBV2 to TRBJ2-3; 9 nucleotides align to TRBD2. V lost 8 bases and J lost 4; bases outside the gene matches: 7. The CDR3 covers 14 residues. Germline V lookup: CDR1 SNHLY, CDR2 FYNNEI. CDR3 loop: CASRREGRSDTQYF. As DNA, the CDR3 is TGTGCCAGCCGGCGGGAGGGCCGATCAGATACGCAGTATTTT.

The genes are TRBV28 and TRBJ2-1; TRBD1 matches 7 bases. The V segment lost 6 bases and the J segment 2 bases; nucleotides outside the gene matches: 7. The CDR3 loop spans 15 amino acids. CDR1 MDHEN and CDR2 SYDVKM come from the germline V gene. The CDR3 DNA is TGTGCCAGCAGATCTGACAGGGTAGCCTACAATGAGCAGTTCTTC. Its translation: CASRSDRVAYNEQFF.

This clonotype showed up many times. The genes are TRBV19 and TRBJ2-7; tentatively, D is TRBD1 or TRBD2 (6 bases each). This CDR3 is 13 amino acids long. Germline CDR1 and CDR2: LNHDA and SQIVND (reference sequence). CDR3 region: CVSQGGLAYEQYF. CDR3 sequence (DNA): TGTGTGAGTCAAGGGGGGCTCGCCTACGAGCAGTACTTC.

This clonotype is classed as medium-sized. This chain joins TRBV27 and TRBJ2-7; 8 positions agree with TRBD2. CDR3 length equals 15 residues. With 5 bases clipped from V and 6 bases from J, the junction kept 12 bases outside the gene matches. CDR1 and CDR2 from the germline V gene are MNHEY and SMNVEV (reference sequence). CDR3 residues: CASSAYRGGRGEQYF. The CDR3 DNA follows: TGTGCCAGCAGTGCCTATCGCGGGGGGCGGGGCGAGCAGTACTTC.

This clonotype was observed at least ten times. The gene calls are TRBV7-3 and TRBJ2-1, with a tentative D call TRBD1 (5 bases). V gave up 5 bases and J gave up 7 bases, with 15 bases separating them. The germline CDR1 and CDR2 sequences are SGHTA and FQGTGA. The CDR3 is 14 amino acids. CDR3: CASSPQPNRNEQFF. The CDR3 nucleotides are TGTGCCAGCAGCCCACAGCCCAACAGGAATGAGCAGTTCTTC.

In its sample, this clonotype was seen many times. The CDR3 is CASSVGTGGTEAFF. CDR3 in DNA: TGTGCCAGCTCCGTTGGGACAGGGGGCACTGAAGCTTTCTTT. The V gene is TRBV18, the J gene TRBJ1-1; 11 bases align to TRBD1. The CDR3 loop spans 14 amino acids. Losses at the gene ends were 6 bases for V and 4 bases for J; bases not matched to a gene: 4. From germline, CDR1 is KGHSH and CDR2 LQKENI.

This clonotype showed up just a few times. This chain joins TRBV20-1 and TRBJ1-3, with 7 bases that match TRBD1. The CDR3 totals 15 residues. The V and J ends lost 5 bases and 0 bases, in that order; junction bases with no gene match: 7. Germline CDR1 reads DFQATT; CDR2 reads SNEGSKA (reference sequence). The CDR3 coding sequence is TGCAGTGCTCTTACAGGGGTTCTCTCTGGAAACACCATATATTTT. Translated, it gives CSALTGVLSGNTIYF.

In this sample, this clonotype turned up many times. Its ends do not fully match the called genes, so a read error is possible. V gene TRBV10-3 combines with J gene TRBJ2-1; D uncertain. CDR1 and CDR2 (germline): ENHRY, SYGVKD. This CDR3 comprises 17 residues. The CDR3 loop is CAISESMGGLLLNEQFF. In nucleotides, the CDR3 is TGTGCCATCAGCGAGTCGATGGGTGGGCTACTACTTAATGAGCAGTTCTTC.

Many counts were recorded for this clonotype. The rearrangement joins TRBV20-1 to TRBJ1-2; a weak D match, TRBD1 (5 bases). Trimming cost V 6 bases and J 6 bases, with 17 bases left between them. The CDR3 is 13 amino acids. Germline CDR1 is DFQATT and CDR2 is SNEGSKA (reference sequence). The CDR3 here is CSAEGPYADGYTF. CDR3 bases: TGCAGTGCAGAGGGGCCCTATGCTGATGGCTACACCTTC.